Listed below are T cell receptor beta chains from one sample, sequenced in a study of chemoradiotherapy in HPV16-positive cancers. The assay was immunoSEQ multiplex PCR, and TCRdb's table has in-frame clones only and misses some. The sample carries over a thousand clones, 80% to 90% recorded once. Sequenced material: tumor tissue, taken from a patient who underwent chemoradiotherapy. These receptors were collected from a human donor with HPV-associated anogenital cancer. Each CDR3 is given with its conserved first and last residue. The D gene is left open where the match is weak. The listing skips clone size in some rows; elsewhere it reads once, few, many or a size class.

j_call d_call v_call clone_size cdr3_aa cdr3_nt
TRBJ1-1 . TRBV18 few CASSPLPQGRGTEAFF TGTGCCAGCTCACCACTTCCTCAGGGGAGAGGCACTGAAGCTTTCTTT
TRBJ2-7 TRBD1 TRBV6-1 . CASSEGPGQSNEQYF TGTGCCAGCAGTGAAGGCCCGGGACAGTCAAACGAGCAGTACTTC
TRBJ2-1 TRBD1 TRBV29-1 . CRVGTGDYNEQFF TGCAGGGTCGGGACAGGGGACTACAATGAGCAGTTCTTC
TRBJ2-2 TRBD2 TRBV19 . CASSRPAGGNTGELFF TGTGCCAGTAGTAGGCCAGCGGGAGGGAACACCGGGGAGCTGTTTTTT
TRBJ2-5 TRBD2 TRBV7-7 . CASSLVGGAEETQYF TGTGCCAGCAGCCTAGTCGGGGGGGCAGAAGAGACCCAGTACTTC
TRBJ2-3 TRBD1 TRBV12-5 . CASGFSGTGATDTQYF TGTGCTAGTGGTTTCTCCGGGACAGGCGCCACAGATACGCAGTATTTT
TRBJ2-5 TRBD1 TRBV5-1 . CASSLRGQGPGMAVKETQYF TGCGCCAGCAGCTTGCGCGGACAGGGTCCTGGCATGGCCGTTAAAGAGACCCAGTACTTC
TRBJ1-2 TRBD1 TRBV10-1 few CASSGQGGGYTF TGCGCCAGCTCAGGACAGGGTGGTGGCTACACCTTC
TRBJ2-7 . TRBV11-2 . CASSLTGLYEQYF TGTGCCAGCAGCTTAACAGGGCTCTACGAGCAGTACTTC
TRBJ1-5 . TRBV6-6 . CASSYSNGGLQPQHF TGTGCCAGCAGTTACTCGAACGGGGGTTTACAGCCCCAGCATTTT